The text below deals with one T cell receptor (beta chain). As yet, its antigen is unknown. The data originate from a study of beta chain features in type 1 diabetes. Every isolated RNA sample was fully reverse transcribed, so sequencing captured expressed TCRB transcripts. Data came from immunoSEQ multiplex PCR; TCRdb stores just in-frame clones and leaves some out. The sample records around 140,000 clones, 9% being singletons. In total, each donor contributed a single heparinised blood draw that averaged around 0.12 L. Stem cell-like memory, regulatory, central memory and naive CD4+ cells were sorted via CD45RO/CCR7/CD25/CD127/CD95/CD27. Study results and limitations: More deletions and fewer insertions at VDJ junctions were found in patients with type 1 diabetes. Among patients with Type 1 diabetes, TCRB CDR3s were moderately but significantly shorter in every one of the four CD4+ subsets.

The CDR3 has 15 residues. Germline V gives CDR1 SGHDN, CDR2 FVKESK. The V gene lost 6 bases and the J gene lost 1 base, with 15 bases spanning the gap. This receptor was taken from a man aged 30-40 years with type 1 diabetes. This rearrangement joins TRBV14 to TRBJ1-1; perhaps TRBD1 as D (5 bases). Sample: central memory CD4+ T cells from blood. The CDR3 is CASRRSLGPNTEAFF. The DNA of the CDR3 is TGTGCCAGCAGACGATCTCTGGGGCCGAACACTGAAGCTTTCTTT. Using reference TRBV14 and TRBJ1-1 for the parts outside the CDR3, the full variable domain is EAGVTQFPSHSVIEKGQTVTLRCDPISGHDNLYWYRRVMGKEIKFLLHFVKESKQDESGMPNNRFLAERTGGTYSTLKVQPAELEDSGVYFCASRRSLGPNTEAFFGQGTRLTVV.